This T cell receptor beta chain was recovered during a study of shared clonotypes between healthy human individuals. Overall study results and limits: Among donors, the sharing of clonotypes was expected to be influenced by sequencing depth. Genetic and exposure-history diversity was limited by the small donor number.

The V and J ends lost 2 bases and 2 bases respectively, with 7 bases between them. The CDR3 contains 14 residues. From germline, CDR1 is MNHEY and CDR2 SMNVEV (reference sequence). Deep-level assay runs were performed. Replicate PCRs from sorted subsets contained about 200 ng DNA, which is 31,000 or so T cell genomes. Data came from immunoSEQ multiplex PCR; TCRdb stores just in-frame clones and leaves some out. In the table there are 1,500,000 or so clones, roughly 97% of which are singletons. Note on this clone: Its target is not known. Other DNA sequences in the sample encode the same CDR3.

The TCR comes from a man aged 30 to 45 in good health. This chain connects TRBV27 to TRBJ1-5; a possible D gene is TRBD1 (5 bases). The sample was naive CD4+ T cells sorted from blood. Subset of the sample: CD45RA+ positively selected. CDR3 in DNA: TGTGCCAGCAGTTTAAGAGGGGGCAATCAGCCCCAGCATTTT. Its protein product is CASSLRGGNQPQHF.